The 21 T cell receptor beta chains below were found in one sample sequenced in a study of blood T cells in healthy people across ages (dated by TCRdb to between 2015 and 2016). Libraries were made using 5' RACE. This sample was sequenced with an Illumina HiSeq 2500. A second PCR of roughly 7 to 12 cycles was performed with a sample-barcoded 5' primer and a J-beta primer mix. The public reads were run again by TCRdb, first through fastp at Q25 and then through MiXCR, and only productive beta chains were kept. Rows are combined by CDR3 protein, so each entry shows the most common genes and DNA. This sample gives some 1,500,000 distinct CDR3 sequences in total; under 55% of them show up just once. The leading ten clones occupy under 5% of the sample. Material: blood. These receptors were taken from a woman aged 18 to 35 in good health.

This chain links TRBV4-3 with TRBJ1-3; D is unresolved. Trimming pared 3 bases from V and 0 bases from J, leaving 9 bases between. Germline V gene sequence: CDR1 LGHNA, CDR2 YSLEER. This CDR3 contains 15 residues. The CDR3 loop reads CASSQLGPSGNTIYF. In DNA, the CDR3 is TGCGCCAGCAGCCAGTTGGGCCCCTCTGGAAACACCATATATTTT.

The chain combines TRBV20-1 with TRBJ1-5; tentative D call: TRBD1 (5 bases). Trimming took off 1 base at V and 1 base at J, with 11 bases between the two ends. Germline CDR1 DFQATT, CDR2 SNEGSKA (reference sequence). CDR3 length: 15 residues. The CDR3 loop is CSARVTDMSNQPQHF. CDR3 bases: TGCAGTGCTAGAGTCACGGACATGAGCAATCAGCCCCAGCATTTT.

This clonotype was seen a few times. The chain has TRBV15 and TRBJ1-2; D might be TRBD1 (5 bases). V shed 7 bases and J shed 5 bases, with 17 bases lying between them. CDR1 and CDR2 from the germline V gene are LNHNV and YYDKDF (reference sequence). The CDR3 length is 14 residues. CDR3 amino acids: CATNDGGLMYGYTF. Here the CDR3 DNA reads TGTGCCACCAACGACGGGGGTTTGATGTATGGCTACACCTTC. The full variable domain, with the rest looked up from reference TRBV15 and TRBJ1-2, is DAMVIQNPRYQVTQFGKPVTLSCSQTLNHNVMYWYQQKSSQAPKLLFHYYDKDFNNEADTPDNFQSRRPNTSFCFLDIRSPGLGDTAMYLCATNDGGLMYGYTFGSGTRLTVV.

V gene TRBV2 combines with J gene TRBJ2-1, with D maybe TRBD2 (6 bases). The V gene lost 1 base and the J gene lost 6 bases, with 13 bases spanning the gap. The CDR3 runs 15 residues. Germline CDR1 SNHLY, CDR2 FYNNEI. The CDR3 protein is CASSEEASVGNEQFF. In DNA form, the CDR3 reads TGTGCCAGCAGTGAAGAGGCTAGCGTGGGCAATGAGCAGTTCTTC.

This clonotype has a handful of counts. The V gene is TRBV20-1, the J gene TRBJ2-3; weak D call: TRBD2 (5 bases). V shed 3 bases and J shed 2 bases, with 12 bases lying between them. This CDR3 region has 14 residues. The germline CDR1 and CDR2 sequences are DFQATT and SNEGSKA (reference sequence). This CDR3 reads CSASKRIHTDTQYF. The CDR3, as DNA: TGCAGTGCTAGTAAGCGGATTCACACAGATACGCAGTATTTT.

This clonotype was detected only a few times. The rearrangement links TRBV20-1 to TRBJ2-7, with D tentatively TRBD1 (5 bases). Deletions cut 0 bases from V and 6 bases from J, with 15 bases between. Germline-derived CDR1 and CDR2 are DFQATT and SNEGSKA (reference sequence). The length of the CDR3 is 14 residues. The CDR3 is CSARDQVGLREQYF. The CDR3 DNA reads TGCAGTGCTAGAGATCAAGTGGGGCTCCGCGAGCAGTACTTC.

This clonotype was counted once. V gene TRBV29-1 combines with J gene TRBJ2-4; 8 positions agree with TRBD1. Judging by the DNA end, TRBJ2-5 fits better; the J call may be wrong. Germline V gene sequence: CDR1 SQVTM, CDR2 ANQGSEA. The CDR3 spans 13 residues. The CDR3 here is CSVDAGGDETQYF. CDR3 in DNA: TGCAGCGTTGACGCAGGGGGCGATGAGACCCAGTACTTC.

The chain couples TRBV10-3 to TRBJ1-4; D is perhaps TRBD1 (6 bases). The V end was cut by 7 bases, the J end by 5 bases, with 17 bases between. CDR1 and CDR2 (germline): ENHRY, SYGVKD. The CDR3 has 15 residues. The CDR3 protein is CAIKRGSQPNEKLFF. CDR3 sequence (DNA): TGTGCCATCAAGAGGGGGAGTCAGCCAAATGAAAAACTGTTTTTT.

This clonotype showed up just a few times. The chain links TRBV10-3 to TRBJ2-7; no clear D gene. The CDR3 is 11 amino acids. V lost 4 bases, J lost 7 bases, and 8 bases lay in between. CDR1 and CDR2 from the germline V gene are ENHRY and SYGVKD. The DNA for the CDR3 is TGTGCCATCAGTGCAAACAATGAGCAGTACTTC. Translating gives CAISANNEQYF.

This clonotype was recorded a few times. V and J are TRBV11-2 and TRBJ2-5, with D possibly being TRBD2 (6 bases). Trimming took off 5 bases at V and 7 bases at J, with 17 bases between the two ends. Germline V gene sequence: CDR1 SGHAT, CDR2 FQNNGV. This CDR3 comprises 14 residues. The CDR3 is CASSTLAPLGTQYF. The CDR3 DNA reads TGTGCCAGCAGCACACTAGCCCCACTTGGGACCCAGTACTTC.

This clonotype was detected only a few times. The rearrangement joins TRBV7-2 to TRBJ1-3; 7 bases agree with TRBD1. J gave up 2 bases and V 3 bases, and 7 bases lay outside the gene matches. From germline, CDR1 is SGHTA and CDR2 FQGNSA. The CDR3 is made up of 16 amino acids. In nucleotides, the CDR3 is TGTGCCAGCAGCTTCCCGACAGGGATGACTGGAAACACCATATATTTT. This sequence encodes CASSFPTGMTGNTIYF.

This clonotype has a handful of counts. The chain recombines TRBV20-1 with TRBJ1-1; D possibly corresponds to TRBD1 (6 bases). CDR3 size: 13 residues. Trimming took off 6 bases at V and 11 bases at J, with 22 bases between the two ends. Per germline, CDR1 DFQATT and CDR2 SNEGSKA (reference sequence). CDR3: CSAQSGGARSAFF. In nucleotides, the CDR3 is TGCAGTGCACAAAGTGGGGGGGCGAGGTCGGCTTTCTTT.

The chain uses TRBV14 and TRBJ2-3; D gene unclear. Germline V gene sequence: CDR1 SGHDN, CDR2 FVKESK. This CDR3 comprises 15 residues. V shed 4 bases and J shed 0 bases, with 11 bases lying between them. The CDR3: CASSRKQPSTDTQYF. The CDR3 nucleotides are TGTGCCAGCAGCCGTAAGCAACCTAGCACAGATACGCAGTATTTT.

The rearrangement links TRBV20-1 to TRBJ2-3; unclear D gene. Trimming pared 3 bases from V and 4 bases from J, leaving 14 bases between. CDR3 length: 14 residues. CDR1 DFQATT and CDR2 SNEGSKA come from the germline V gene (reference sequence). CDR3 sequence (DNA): TGCAGTGCTAGGAGGTGGAGCCCCGCAGATACGCAGTATTTT. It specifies CSARRWSPADTQYF.

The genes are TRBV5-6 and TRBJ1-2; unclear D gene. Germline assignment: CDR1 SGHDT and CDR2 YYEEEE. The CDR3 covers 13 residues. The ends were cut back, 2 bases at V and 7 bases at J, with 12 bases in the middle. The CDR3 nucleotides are TGTGCCAGCAGCTTCCCCTCAGAAGGTGGCTACACCTTC. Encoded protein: CASSFPSEGGYTF.

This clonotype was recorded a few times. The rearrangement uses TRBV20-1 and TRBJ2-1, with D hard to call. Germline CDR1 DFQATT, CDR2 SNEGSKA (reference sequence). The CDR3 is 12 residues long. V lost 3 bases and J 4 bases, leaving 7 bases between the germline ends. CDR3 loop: CSARPRYNEQFF. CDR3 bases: TGCAGTGCTAGGCCCAGATACAATGAGCAGTTCTTC.

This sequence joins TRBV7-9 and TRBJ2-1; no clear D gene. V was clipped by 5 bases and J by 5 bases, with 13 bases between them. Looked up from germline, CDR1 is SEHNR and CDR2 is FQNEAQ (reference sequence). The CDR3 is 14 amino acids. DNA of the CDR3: TGTGCCAGCAGCGCCACCCGGGTTAACAATGAGCAGTTCTTC. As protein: CASSATRVNNEQFF.

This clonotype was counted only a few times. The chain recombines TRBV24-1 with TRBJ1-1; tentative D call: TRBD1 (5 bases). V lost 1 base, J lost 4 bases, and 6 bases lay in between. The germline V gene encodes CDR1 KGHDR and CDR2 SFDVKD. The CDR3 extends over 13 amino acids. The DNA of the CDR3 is TGTGCCACCAGTGATTTCGGGGGCACTGAAGCTTTCTTT. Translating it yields CATSDFGGTEAFF.

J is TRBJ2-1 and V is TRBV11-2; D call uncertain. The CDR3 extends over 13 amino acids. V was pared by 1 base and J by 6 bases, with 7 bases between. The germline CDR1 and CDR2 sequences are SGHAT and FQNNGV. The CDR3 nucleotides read TGTGCCAGCAGCTTAGGTCAGCCCAATGAGCAGTTCTTC. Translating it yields CASSLGQPNEQFF.

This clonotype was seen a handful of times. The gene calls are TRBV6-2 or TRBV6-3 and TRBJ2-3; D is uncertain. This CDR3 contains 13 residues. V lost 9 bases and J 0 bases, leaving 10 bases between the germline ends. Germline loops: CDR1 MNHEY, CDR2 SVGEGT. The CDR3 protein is CASTPPSTDTQYF. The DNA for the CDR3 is TGTGCCAGTACTCCCCCTAGCACAGATACGCAGTATTTT.

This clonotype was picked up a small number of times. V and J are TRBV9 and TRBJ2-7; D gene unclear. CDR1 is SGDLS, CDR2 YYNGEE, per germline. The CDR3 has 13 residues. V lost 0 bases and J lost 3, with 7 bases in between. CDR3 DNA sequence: TGTGCCAGCAGCGTAGGTGGGAACTACGAGCAGTACTTC. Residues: CASSVGGNYEQYF.